Here is one T cell receptor beta chain with its context. Its antigen is still unknown. The source of the sample is a study of cytomegalovirus exposure and HLA in healthy donors. Findings and limits, study-wide: Researchers counted 180 or so TCR beta chains as cytomegalovirus-associated.

Sequencing was performed with immunoSEQ multiplex PCR; in TCRdb, only in-frame clones are kept and a portion is missing. The sample shows about 100,000 clones, around 85% of them seen only once. The study drew the donors from its roughly 130-subject validation cohort, separate from the approximately 670-subject first cohort. Sequencing used PBMCs. The sequence derives from a woman between 18 and 30 years old in good health and CMV-seronegative.

CDR3 region: CASSTKRPTCTDTEAFF. The CDR3 DNA is TGTGCCAGCAGTACTAAAAGACCAACTTGTACGGACACTGAAGCTTTCTTT. The J gene is TRBJ1-1, the V gene TRBV21-1. TRBV21-1 is designated a pseudogene. The CDR3 contains 17 residues.